These 25 T cell receptor beta chains were all obtained from the same sample, sequenced in a study of CD8 T cells in Susac syndrome. RNA amounts of roughly 0.45 to 1 ug underwent reverse transcription with random hexamers. From the immunoSEQ multiplex PCR reads, TCRdb called clonotypes with MiXCR, one entry per CDR3 protein. The table includes about 440,000 distinct CDR3 sequences, 75% to 90% detected once. The sequenced sample consisted of CD8+ T cells from PBMCs. The source is a human donor with multiple sclerosis.

The chain uses TRBV12-3 or TRBV12-4 and TRBJ2-2; 9 nucleotides agree with TRBD2. V lost 1 base to trimming and J lost 7 bases; unmatched junction nucleotides: 13. The CDR3 is made up of 18 amino acids. CDR3 nucleotide sequence: TGTGCCAGCAGTTTAGTTTTGGCAGCGGGAGGAAAGGTCGGGGAGCTGTTTTTT. Its protein product is CASSLVLAAGGKVGELFF.

The table lists this clonotype with a count of one. V and J are TRBV6-5 and TRBJ1-1, with D unclear. The germline CDR1 and CDR2 sequences are MNHEY and SVGAGI. Trimming cost V 7 bases and J 8 bases, with 11 bases left between them. The CDR3 consists of 11 residues. The DNA for the CDR3 is TGTGCCAGCATTTGGGCGGAAGAAGCTTTCTTT. Its protein is CASIWAEEAFF.

The J gene is TRBJ1-4, the V gene TRBV27; D might be TRBD1 (6 bases). The V gene's germline CDR1 is MNHEY and CDR2 SMNVEV (reference sequence). V dropped 5 bases and J dropped 6 bases, with 16 bases sitting between them. The CDR3 extends over 15 amino acids. The CDR3 here is CASSPTTGADEKLFF. Here the CDR3 DNA reads TGTGCCAGCAGTCCCACGACGGGGGCAGATGAAAAACTGTTTTTT.

The gene calls are TRBV11-2 and TRBJ1-5; D not resolved. V was pared by 1 base and J by 3 bases, with 4 bases between. CDR3 size: 13 residues. Germline V gene sequence: CDR1 SGHAT, CDR2 FQNNGV. The chain's CDR3 is CASSLVVNQPQHF. The CDR3 DNA reads as TGTGCCAGCAGCTTAGTAGTCAATCAGCCCCAGCATTTT.

The genes are TRBV6-2 or TRBV6-3 and TRBJ1-1; D possibly corresponds to TRBD1 (6 bases). V lost 7 bases to trimming and J lost 0 bases, with 21 bases between them. The CDR3 loop spans 17 amino acids. Germline loops: CDR1 MNHEY, CDR2 SVGEGT. This chain's CDR3 is CASTYFGQGYLNTEAFF. For the CDR3, the DNA is TGTGCCAGCACCTACTTTGGGCAGGGGTATTTGAACACTGAAGCTTTCTTT.

The chain employs TRBV29-1 and TRBJ1-1; D perhaps matches TRBD1 (5 bases). Germline V gene sequence: CDR1 SQVTM, CDR2 ANQGSEA. The V and J ends lost 7 bases and 6 bases respectively, with 15 bases between them. The CDR3 contains 12 residues. In DNA, the CDR3 is TGCAGCGCCGTTGGGTTGGGGCCTGAAGCTTTCTTT. This translates into CSAVGLGPEAFF.

The chain combines TRBV2 with TRBJ2-1; no firm D call. Germline CDR1 reads SNHLY; CDR2 reads FYNNEI. The CDR3 is 12 amino acids. The V and J ends lost 7 bases and 7 bases respectively, with 11 bases between them. The CDR3 DNA reads TGTGCCAGCATTGGGTCCGAAAATGAGCAGTTCTTC. As protein: CASIGSENEQFF.

The chain employs TRBV28 and TRBJ1-1, with TRBD1 matching over 7 bases. J was trimmed by 0 bases and V by 5 bases; bases with no gene match: 6. This CDR3 region has 15 residues. Germline V gene sequence: CDR1 MDHEN, CDR2 SYDVKM. The CDR3 spells CASSRDRPMNTEAFF. The CDR3 DNA reads TGTGCCAGCAGTCGGGACAGACCCATGAACACTGAAGCTTTCTTT.

This clonotype was recorded a few times. The rearrangement links TRBV5-6 to TRBJ2-7, with D unclear. Germline values: CDR1 SGHDT, CDR2 YYEEEE. V lost 0 bases and J lost 3, with 10 bases in between. This CDR3 comprises 14 residues. In DNA form, the CDR3 reads TGTGCCAGCAGCTTGGAGGGCGGCGACTACGAGCAGTACTTC. Translation: CASSLEGGDYEQYF. Variable domain in full (rest from reference TRBV5-6 and TRBJ2-7): DAGVTQSPTHLIKTRGQQVTLRCSPKSGHDTVSWYQQALGQGPQFIFQYYEEEERQRGNFPDRFSGHQFPNYSSELNVNALLLGDSALYLCASSLEGGDYEQYFGPGTRLTVT.

This rearrangement joins TRBV4-1 to TRBJ2-7; D ambiguous. Germline V gene lookup returns CDR1 MGHRA and CDR2 YSYEKL. Trimming removed 4 bases from V and 7 bases from J, with 14 bases in between. The CDR3 is 13 residues long. CDR3 DNA sequence: TGCGCCAGCAGCCGCCGATGGACGTTTGAGCAGTACTTC. Its protein product is CASSRRWTFEQYF.

The V gene is TRBV12-3 or TRBV12-4, the J gene TRBJ1-2; D not resolved. The CDR3 sequence is 13 residues long. Trimming removed 3 bases from V and 5 bases from J, with 10 bases in between. Here the CDR3 DNA reads TGTGCCAGCAGTTTCAGTGACGGGTATGGCTACACCTTC. Translating it yields CASSFSDGYGYTF.

The rearrangement joins TRBV21-1 to TRBJ2-3; the table names TRBD2, a call not compared with the DNA. TRBV21-1 is a recognized pseudogene. The CDR3 loop spans 17 amino acids. For the CDR3, the DNA is TGTGCCAGCAGCAAAGCCGAAGCGGGGGTCGATTTCGATACGCAGTATTTT. Residues: CASSKAEAGVDFDTQYF.

V and J are TRBV5-5 and TRBJ2-1, with D unresolved. This CDR3 is built from 12 residues. The germline CDR1 and CDR2 sequences are SGHKS and YYEKEE (reference sequence). V lost 6 bases, J lost 6 bases, and 10 bases lay in between. The CDR3 reads CASTSRANEQFF. The CDR3 DNA is TGTGCCAGCACCTCAAGGGCCAATGAGCAGTTCTTC.

The CDR3: CASTSAPYYGYTF. CDR3 coding DNA: TGTGCCAGCACCTCAGCCCCGTACTATGGCTACACCTTC. This chain connects TRBV12-3 or TRBV12-4 to TRBJ1-2; D not certain. The V end was cut by 7 bases, the J end by 3 bases, with 12 bases between. The CDR3 spans 13 residues.

This rearrangement joins TRBV7-9 to TRBJ1-2; no clear D gene. CDR1 is SEHNR, CDR2 FQNEAQ, per germline (reference sequence). V lost 5 bases to trimming and J lost 0 bases, with 19 bases between them. This CDR3 contains 17 residues. CDR3 protein: CASSDLMAAVTNYGYTF. Here the CDR3 DNA reads TGTGCCAGCAGCGACTTAATGGCCGCGGTGACTAACTATGGCTACACCTTC.

The chain carries TRBV6-1 and TRBJ2-5; D may be TRBD1 (6 bases). Germline assignment: CDR1 MNHNS and CDR2 SASEGT. The CDR3 loop spans 13 amino acids. V dropped 6 bases and J dropped 3 bases, with 11 bases sitting between them. CDR3: CASRDSLEETQYF. CDR3 nucleotide sequence: TGTGCCAGCAGGGACAGCCTCGAAGAGACCCAGTACTTC.

This clonotype showed up just a few times. The chain recombines TRBV19 with TRBJ1-1, with a possible D match to TRBD1 (6 bases). The CDR3 runs 12 residues. Germline V lookup: CDR1 LNHDA, CDR2 SQIVND (reference sequence). Deletions cut 5 bases from V and 8 bases from J, with 12 bases between. This chain's CDR3 is CASSSSGTEAFF. The CDR3 nucleotides read TGTGCCAGTAGTTCCTCCGGGACAGAAGCTTTCTTT.

The rearrangement joins TRBV20-1 to TRBJ2-3, with 12 bases identical to TRBD2. The CDR3 totals 16 residues. Germline V CDR1 and CDR2: DFQATT, SNEGSKA (reference sequence). J was trimmed by 2 bases and V by 2 bases; bases with no gene match: 5. CDR3 DNA: TGCAGTGCTAGACCACTAGCGGGGGGTCTCACAGATACGCAGTATTTT. This encodes CSARPLAGGLTDTQYF.

This clonotype was seen a single time. The V and J genes are TRBV30 and TRBJ1-2; 7 nucleotides agree with TRBD1. V gave up 3 bases and J gave up 8 bases; unmatched junction bases: 6. The CDR3 has 12 residues. Germline V gene lookup returns CDR1 GTSNPN and CDR2 SVGIG (reference sequence). This chain's CDR3 is CAWRGQADGYTF. CDR3 nucleotide sequence: TGTGCCTGGAGAGGACAGGCTGACGGCTACACCTTC.

This chain uses TRBV29-1 with TRBJ2-1; unclear D gene. The V and J ends lost 7 bases and 0 bases respectively, with 22 bases between them. This CDR3 is 17 amino acids long. Germline CDR1 reads SQVTM; CDR2 reads ANQGSEA. CDR3 sequence reads: CSGHGVLDPISYNEQFF. The DNA of the CDR3 is TGCAGCGGCCATGGGGTGCTAGACCCAATCTCCTACAATGAGCAGTTCTTC.

In DNA, the CDR3 is TGTGCCAGCAGTTGGGGGACTCCGAGCTCCTACGAGCAGTACTTC. Its translation: CASSWGTPSSYEQYF. This sequence joins TRBV27 and TRBJ2-7, with D maybe TRBD2 (6 bases). CDR3 length equals 15 residues. Per germline, CDR1 MNHEY and CDR2 SMNVEV (reference sequence). The germline V and J ends were trimmed by 4 bases and 0 bases, with 13 bases remaining between them.

The rearrangement joins TRBV27 to TRBJ2-7, with D maybe TRBD1 (6 bases). Trimming left V 0 bases short and J 4 bases short, with 19 bases between. Per the germline V gene, CDR1 is MNHEY and CDR2 is SMNVEV (reference sequence). The CDR3 loop spans 17 amino acids. CDR3: CASSLSVGQGHRYEQYF. CDR3 nucleotides: TGTGCCAGCAGTTTATCTGTGGGGCAGGGGCATCGGTACGAGCAGTACTTC.

This chain joins TRBV18 and TRBJ2-2; D might be TRBD1 or TRBD2, each matching 5 bases. Germline V gene sequence: CDR1 KGHSH, CDR2 LQKENI. This CDR3 has 12 amino acids. Trimming cost V 8 bases and J 7 bases, with 11 bases left between them. The DNA of the CDR3 is TGTGCCAGCCACGGGGCTATCGGGGAGCTGTTTTTT. The encoded protein is CASHGAIGELFF.

The chain recombines TRBV29-1 with TRBJ2-1; D is undetermined. This CDR3 has 11 amino acids. Trimming stripped 4 bases from V and 6 bases from J, with 7 bases between. Per germline, CDR1 SQVTM and CDR2 ANQGSEA. CDR3 DNA sequence: TGCAGCGTTGGAGGCCTCAATGAGCAGTTCTTC. Its protein product is CSVGGLNEQFF.

This chain joins TRBV28 and TRBJ2-1, with no clear D. Trimming stripped 8 bases from V and 9 bases from J, with 8 bases between. The CDR3 spans 10 residues. Germline V gene lookup returns CDR1 MDHEN and CDR2 SYDVKM. In nucleotides, the CDR3 is TGTGCCAGCTATTCTGGTGAGCAGTTCTTC. Protein product: CASYSGEQFF.